This TCR beta chain was obtained from a study of T cells in women clearing cervical HPV infection. Method: immunoSEQ multiplex PCR; TCRdb's copy keeps in-frame clones and lacks some. This sample contains about 20,000 clones. A remark on this clone: Its antigen is not identified. The read is 3 residues too short to cover the CDR3 end, so that end is filled in from the germline J gene.

Study-wide findings and caveats: TRBV6-7 relative abundance averaged about 0.11% in cases and 0.15% to 0.2% in controls.

Germline values: CDR1 SEHNR, CDR2 FQNEAQ (reference sequence). The CDR3 runs 12 residues. The chain employs TRBV7-9 and TRBJ1-2; D might be TRBD1 (6 bases). The sequencing sample was made of blood buffy coat. The TCR was taken from a woman aged 18 to 75 with a cervical HPV16 infection that either progressed to CIN3+ or cleared (not recorded which). CDR3 DNA (partial): TGTGCCAGCAGCGCACAGGGAAGCGGC. Translating it yields CASSAQGSG. The whole CDR3 sequence is CASSAQGSGYTF. Full variable domain (remainder filled in from reference TRBV7-9 and TRBJ1-2): DTGVSQNPRHKITKRGQNVTFRCDPISEHNRLYWYRQTLGQGPEFLTYFQNEAQLEKSRLLSDRFSAERPKGSFSTLEIQRTEQGDSAMYLCASSAQGSGYTFGSGTRLTVV.